The rows below give T cell receptor beta chains drawn from one sample of a study of shared clonotypes between healthy human individuals. Clones were sequenced by immunoSEQ multiplex PCR, and TCRdb holds only the in-frame ones, with some missing. The sample lists over 2 million clones, roughly 92% occurring once. Sample: naive CD4+ T cells from PBMCs. These TCRs come from a man between 18 and 29 years old in good health. Some clones in this sample may be carry-over from other donors' samples. CDR3s include the opening cysteine and the closing phenylalanine or tryptophan. Each record gives: V gene, J gene, D gene, clone size, CDR3 DNA, CDR3 protein. D genes are given only for firm matches. Some rows have no size entry. The others give once, few or many, or a class for an expanded clone.

TRBV6-1	TRBJ2-1	TRBD1	once	TGTGCCAGCAGCCGCCGGGACAGGGAGCACAATGAGCAGTTCTTC	CASSRRDREHNEQFF
TRBV7-2	TRBJ2-3	TRBD2	NA	TGTGCCAGTAGCGAAACCGGGACTAGGACAGATACGCAGTATTTT	CASSETGTRTDTQYF
TRBV6-1	TRBJ1-5	TRBD1	NA	TGTGCCAGCAGGGGGACAGCTAATAATCAGCCCCAGCATTTT	CASRGTANNQPQHF
TRBV6-4	TRBJ2-1	TRBD2	NA	TGTGCCAGCAGTGGACAGGGGCTGGGACTAGCGGGAGGTGAGCAGTTCTTC	CASSGQGLGLAGGEQFF
TRBV9	TRBJ2-1	TRBD1	NA	TGTGCCAGCAGCCCAACCTCGGGACAGAGCTACAATGAGCAGTTCTTC	CASSPTSGQSYNEQFF
TRBV4-2	TRBJ1-5	NA	once	TGTGCCAGCAGCCCTCAAGGTGTCACAAGAAGCAATCAGCCCCAGCATTTT	CASSPQGVTRSNQPQHF
TRBV18	TRBJ2-2	TRBD1	NA	TGTGCCAGCTCACCGCAGCAGGGACAGGGGAACACCGGGGAGCTGTTTTTT	CASSPQQGQGNTGELFF
TRBV7-3	TRBJ2-2	TRBD2	NA	TGTGCCAGCAGCGGCCCACTAGCGGGGCACACCGGGGAGCTGTTTTTT	CASSGPLAGHTGELFF
TRBV28	TRBJ1-2	NA	NA	TGTGCCAGCACTTCCTCCAGAGAGGGCTATGGCTACACCTTC	CASTSSREGYGYTF
TRBV2	TRBJ1-1	TRBD1	NA	TGTGCCAGCAGTGAGCAGGGGGGCCAGAACACTGAAGCTTTCTTT	CASSEQGGQNTEAFF
TRBV28	TRBJ2-1	TRBD2	NA	TGTGCCAGCAGTCCGACAGGGCGGGGGGGCGAGCAGTTCTTC	CASSPTGRGGEQFF
TRBV4-3	TRBJ1-2	NA	once	TGCGCCAGCAGCCAAGAGTTGGCTTACTATGGCTACACCTTC	CASSQELAYYGYTF
TRBV28	TRBJ2-2	NA	NA	TGTGCCAGCAGTTTGACTAGAACCGGGGAGCTGTTTTTT	CASSLTRTGELFF
TRBV7-2	TRBJ2-1	NA	once	TGTGCCAGCAGCTTAAGGGGCCTAGCGCTTTACAATGAGCAGTTCTTC	CASSLRGLALYNEQFF